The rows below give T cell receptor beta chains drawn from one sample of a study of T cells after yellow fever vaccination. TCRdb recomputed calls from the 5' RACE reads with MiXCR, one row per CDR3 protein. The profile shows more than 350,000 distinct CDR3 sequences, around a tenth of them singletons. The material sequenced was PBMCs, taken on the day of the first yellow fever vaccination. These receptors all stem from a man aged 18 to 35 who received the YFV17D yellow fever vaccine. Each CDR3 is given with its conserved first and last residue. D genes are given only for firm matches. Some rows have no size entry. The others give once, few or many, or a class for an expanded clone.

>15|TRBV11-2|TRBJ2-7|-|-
CASSTTTAGPYEQYF
TGTGCCAGCAGCACTACGACAGCTGGCCCCTACGAGCAGTACTTC
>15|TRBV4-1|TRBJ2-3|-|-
CASSERGSGLDTQYF
TGCGCCAGCAGCGAAAGGGGGTCTGGGTTGGATACGCAGTATTTT
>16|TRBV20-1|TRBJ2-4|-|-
CSARDLGALAKNIQYF
TGCAGTGCTAGAGATTTGGGGGCCCTAGCCAAAAACATTCAGTACTTC
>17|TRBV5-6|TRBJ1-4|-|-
CASSLFGQGDSNEKLFF
TGTGCCAGCAGCTTGTTTGGACAAGGAGACTCAAATGAAAAACTGTTTTTT
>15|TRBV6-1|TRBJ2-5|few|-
CASSPQTDYQETQYF
TGTGCCAGCAGTCCTCAGACAGACTACCAAGAGACCCAGTACTTC
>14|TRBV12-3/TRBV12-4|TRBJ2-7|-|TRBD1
CASKAAQGAREQYF
TGTGCCAGCAAGGCAGCCCAGGGGGCAAGGGAGCAGTACTTC
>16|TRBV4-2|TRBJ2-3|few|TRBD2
CASTGSGAYPADTQYF
TGTGCCAGCACCGGTAGCGGGGCGTACCCGGCAGATACGCAGTATTTT
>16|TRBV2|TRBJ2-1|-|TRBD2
CASSESTSGGADEQFF
TGTGCCAGCAGTGAATCTACTAGCGGGGGGGCGGATGAGCAGTTCTTC
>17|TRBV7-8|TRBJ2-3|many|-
CASSLETPYLITDTQYF
TGTGCCAGCAGCTTAGAAACACCTTACCTTATCACAGATACGCAGTATTTT
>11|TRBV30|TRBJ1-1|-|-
CAWIGLTEAFF
TGTGCCTGGATCGGTCTGACTGAAGCTTTCTTT
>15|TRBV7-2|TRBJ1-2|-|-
CASSFDPTGFYGYTF
TGTGCCAGCAGCTTTGACCCGACAGGTTTCTATGGCTACACCTTC
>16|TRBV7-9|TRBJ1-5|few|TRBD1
CASSSSYGTGNQPQHF
TGTGCCAGCAGCTCTTCTTATGGGACAGGCAATCAGCCCCAGCATTTT
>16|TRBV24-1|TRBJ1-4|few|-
CATSARPRGSGEKLFF
TGTGCCACCAGCGCAAGACCCCGGGGGTCCGGTGAAAAACTGTTTTTT
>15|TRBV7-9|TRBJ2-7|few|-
CASSDGRGSLGEQYF
TGTGCCAGCAGCGACGGCAGGGGATCCCTCGGGGAGCAGTACTTC
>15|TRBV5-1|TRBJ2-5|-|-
CASSLVGGTLPTQYF
TGCGCCAGCAGCCTTGTTGGGGGGACATTGCCGACCCAGTACTTC
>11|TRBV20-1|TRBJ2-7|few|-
CSARGIYEQYF
TGCAGTGCTAGAGGAATCTACGAGCAGTACTTC
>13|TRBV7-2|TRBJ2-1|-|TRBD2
CASRASGVGEQFF
TGTGCCAGCAGGGCTAGCGGGGTCGGGGAGCAGTTCTTC
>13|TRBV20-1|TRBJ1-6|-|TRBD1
CSARGTGASPLHF
TGCAGTGCCCGAGGGACAGGAGCCTCACCCCTCCACTTT
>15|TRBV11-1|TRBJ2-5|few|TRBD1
CASSTGTGAEETQYF
TGTGCCAGCAGCACCGGGACAGGGGCAGAAGAGACCCAGTACTTC
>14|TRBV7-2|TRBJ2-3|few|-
CASKTMLDTDTQYF
TGTGCCAGCAAGACTATGCTAGACACAGATACGCAGTATTTT
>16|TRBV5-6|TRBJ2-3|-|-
CASSQTQWWGTDTQYF
TGTGCCAGCAGCCAAACTCAATGGTGGGGCACAGATACGCAGTATTTT
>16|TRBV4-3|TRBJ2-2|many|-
CASSQVVGTDTGELFF
TGCGCCAGCAGCCAAGTAGTAGGGACCGACACCGGGGAGCTGTTTTTT
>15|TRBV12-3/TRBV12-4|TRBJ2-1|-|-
CASSLRPTPYNEQFF
TGTGCCAGCAGTTTGCGGCCTACCCCCTACAATGAGCAGTTCTTC
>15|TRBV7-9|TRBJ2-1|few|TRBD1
CASSLGTGVYNEQFF
TGTGCCAGCAGCCTAGGGACAGGGGTGTACAATGAGCAGTTCTTC
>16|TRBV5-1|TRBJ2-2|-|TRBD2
CASSSSGGLNTGELFF
TGCGCCAGCAGCTCTAGCGGGGGCTTGAACACCGGGGAGCTGTTTTTT
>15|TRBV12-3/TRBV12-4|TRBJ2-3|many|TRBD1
CASSLDRTGVDTQYF
TGTGCCAGCAGTTTAGATCGGACAGGGGTAGATACGCAGTATTTT
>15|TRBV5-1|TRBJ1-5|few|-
CASSLDPRSDQPQHF
TGCGCCAGCAGCTTGGACCCCAGGAGCGATCAGCCCCAGCATTTT
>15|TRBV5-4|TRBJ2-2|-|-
CASSLTRTDTGELFF
TGTGCCAGCAGCTTGACAAGGACGGACACCGGGGAGCTGTTTTTT
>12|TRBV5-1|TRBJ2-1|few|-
CASSPQGHEQFF
TGCGCCAGCAGCCCGCAGGGGCATGAGCAGTTCTTC
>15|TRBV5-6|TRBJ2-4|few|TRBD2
CASSLAITGGNIQYF
TGTGCCAGCAGCTTGGCCATCACGGGGGGAAACATTCAGTACTTC
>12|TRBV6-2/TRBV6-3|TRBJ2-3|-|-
CASIGDTDTQYF
TGTGCCAGCATCGGTGACACAGATACGCAGTATTTT
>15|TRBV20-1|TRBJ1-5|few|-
CSAKGRRHSNQPQHF
TGCAGTGCTAAAGGAAGACGCCATAGCAATCAGCCCCAGCATTTT
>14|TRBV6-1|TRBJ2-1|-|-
CASSEIGARNEQFF
TGTGCCAGCAGTGAAATCGGGGCCCGCAATGAGCAGTTCTTC
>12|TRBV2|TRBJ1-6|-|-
CASSVTNSPLHF
TGTGCCAGCAGTGTTACAAATTCACCCCTCCACTTT
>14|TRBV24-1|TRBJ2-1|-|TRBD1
CATSDLRGRNEQFF
TGTGCCACCAGTGATTTGAGGGGGCGCAATGAGCAGTTCTTC
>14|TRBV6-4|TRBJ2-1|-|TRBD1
CASSPTPDRGEQFF
TGTGCCAGCAGCCCTACTCCCGACAGGGGTGAGCAGTTCTTC
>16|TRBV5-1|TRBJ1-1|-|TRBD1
CASRLGQGALNTEAFF
TGCGCCAGCAGACTCGGACAGGGAGCTTTGAACACTGAAGCTTTCTTT
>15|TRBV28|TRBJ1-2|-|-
CASSLDLLVGYGYTF
TGTGCCAGCAGCTTAGATCTTTTAGTAGGCTATGGCTACACCTTC
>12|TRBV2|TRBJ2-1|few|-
CASSEWHNEQFF
TGTGCCAGCAGTGAGTGGCACAATGAGCAGTTCTTC
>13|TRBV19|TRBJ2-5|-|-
CASSGAATETQYF
TGTGCCAGTAGTGGGGCGGCTACAGAGACCCAGTACTTC
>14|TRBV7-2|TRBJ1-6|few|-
CASSLWEYNSPLHF
TGTGCCAGCAGCCTATGGGAGTATAATTCACCCCTCCACTTT
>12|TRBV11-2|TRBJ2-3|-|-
CASSPSSYTQYF
TGTGCCAGCAGCCCGTCGTCGTATACGCAGTATTTT
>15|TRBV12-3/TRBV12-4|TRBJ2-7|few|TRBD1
CASRRDRSSSYEQYF
TGTGCCAGCAGACGGGACAGGTCAAGCTCCTACGAGCAGTACTTC
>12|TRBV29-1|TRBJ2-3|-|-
CSVDNSGDTQYF
TGCAGCGTTGATAATAGCGGTGATACGCAGTATTTT